Below, 32 T cell receptor beta chains from the same sample are listed, as sequenced in a study of T cell responses to AZD1222 COVID-19 vaccine (dated by TCRdb to 2020 to 2022). Sample time point, as interpreted from the label and publication: baseline before first vaccination. The library was obtained by the immunoSEQ multiplex PCR assay. Entries here come from immuneACCESS through TCRdb and include only in-frame sequences with V and J called. Some clones fail to appear in such tables; in the studies checked, an unresolved V gene covers under half of the shortfall, and the cause of the remainder is unknown. The table for this sample lists roughly 76,000 clones; about nine tenths of them were counted only once. 2% to 2.5% of the sample is taken by the ten largest. The sample in question was peripheral blood, obtained on day 0 of AZD1222 vaccination. Source of these receptors: an adult in good health.

V usage is TRBV4-3 and J usage is TRBJ2-5; either TRBD1 or TRBD2 may fit D (5 bases each). Germline lookup yields CDR1 LGHNA and CDR2 YSLEER. This CDR3 has 18 residues. V lost 4 bases to trimming and J lost 2 bases, with 23 bases between them. The CDR3 sequence is CASSPHPLGTEFQETQYF. CDR3 bases: TGCGCCAGCAGCCCCCACCCCCTGGGGACCGAGTTTCAAGAGACCCAGTACTTC.

V gene TRBV7-3 combines with J gene TRBJ2-3, with 11 bases that match TRBD2. Looked up from germline, CDR1 is SGHTA and CDR2 is FQGTGA. The trim removed 5 bases at V and 2 bases at J, leaving 3 bases unmatched. This CDR3 is 15 amino acids long. The CDR3 DNA reads as TGTGCCAGCAGCCCGGGACTAGCGGTCACAGATACGCAGTATTTT. Translation gives CASSPGLAVTDTQYF.

The chain couples TRBV6-2 or TRBV6-3 to TRBJ2-1, with 8 bases fitting TRBD2. The V gene's germline CDR1 is MNHEY and CDR2 SVGEGT. V was clipped by 6 bases and J by 2 bases; unmatched bases: 12. CDR3 length equals 17 residues. The CDR3 nucleotides read TGTGCCAGCAGCTCCACGATAACTAGCGGTCCCTACAATGAGCAGTTCTTC. Encoded protein: CASSSTITSGPYNEQFF.

This clone has just a few counts. The gene calls are TRBV2 and TRBJ1-1; 8 nucleotides agree with TRBD1. This CDR3 contains 14 residues. The junction had 7 bases not matched to a gene; V was cut back by 6 bases and J by 4 bases. The V gene's germline CDR1 is SNHLY and CDR2 FYNNEI. The DNA for the CDR3 is TGTGCCAGCAGGAAACAGGGGGTAAGCACTGAAGCTTTCTTT. It yields the protein CASRKQGVSTEAFF.

The chain uses TRBV3-1 (or the pseudogene TRBV3-2) and TRBJ2-5; D call uncertain. The ends were cut back, 0 bases at V and 4 bases at J, with 12 bases in the middle. The CDR3 sequence is 15 residues long. The germline gives CDR1 LGHDT, CDR2 YNNKEL (reference sequence). In DNA, the CDR3 is TGTGCCAGCAGCCAAGATCGCAGAGTCGGAGAGACCCAGTACTTC. This translates into CASSQDRRVGETQYF.

CDR3 protein: CASTSRPGVGMNEQFF. CDR3 in DNA: TGTGCCAGCACCTCCCGGCCGGGAGTTGGTATGAATGAGCAGTTCTTC. The gene calls are TRBV7-3 and TRBJ2-1, with D maybe TRBD2 (6 bases). This CDR3 spans 16 amino acids. CDR1 is SGHTA and CDR2 is FQGTGA in the germline V gene. Trimming left V 7 bases short and J 7 bases short, with 23 bases between. Using reference TRBV7-3 and TRBJ2-1 for the parts outside the CDR3, the full variable domain is GAGVSQTPSNKVTEKGKYVELRCDPISGHTALYWYRQSLGQGPEFLIYFQGTGAADDSGLPNDRFFAVRPEGSVSTLKIQRTERGDSAVYLCASTSRPGVGMNEQFFGPGTRLTVL.

The rearrangement joins TRBV6-2 or TRBV6-3 to TRBJ1-1, with D unclear. The CDR3 is 15 residues long. CDR1 is MNHEY and CDR2 is SVGEGT in the germline V gene. V lost 2 bases and J lost 2, with 12 bases in between. The CDR3 DNA sequence: TGTGCCAGCAGTTACGCAGAGGGCACCAACACTGAAGCTTTCTTT. This gives the protein CASSYAEGTNTEAFF.

This rearrangement joins TRBV7-2 to TRBJ2-2; no clear D. V was clipped by 7 bases and J by 2 bases, with 17 bases between them. Germline CDR1 reads SGHTA; CDR2 reads FQGNSA. This CDR3 has 16 residues. The CDR3 sequence: CASNLYIGTNTGELFF. In DNA form, the CDR3 reads TGTGCCAGCAACCTATATATAGGTACCAACACCGGGGAGCTGTTTTTT.

The V and J genes are TRBV6-6 and TRBJ1-2; possibly TRBD1 for D (5 bases). The germline gives CDR1 MNHNY, CDR2 SVGAGI (reference sequence). Trimming removed 6 bases at V and 3 bases at J, with 20 bases between. The CDR3 contains 16 residues. CDR3 in amino acids: CASSITTRGRDYGYTF. The CDR3 DNA reads as TGTGCCAGCAGCATAACTACACGGGGCAGGGACTATGGCTACACCTTC.

The chain recombines TRBV19 with TRBJ2-1, with a tentative D call TRBD2 (6 bases). V dropped 5 bases and J dropped 9 bases, with 17 bases sitting between them. There are 14 residues in the CDR3. Germline V gene lookup returns CDR1 LNHDA and CDR2 SQIVND (reference sequence). CDR3 residues: CASSPGGAIPEQFF. CDR3 bases: TGTGCCAGTAGTCCCGGGGGAGCCATTCCTGAGCAGTTCTTC.

V gene TRBV27 combines with J gene TRBJ2-7; either TRBD1 or TRBD2 may supply D (5 bases each). The germline V gene encodes CDR1 MNHEY and CDR2 SMNVEV (reference sequence). The CDR3 runs 16 residues. Trimming cost V 5 bases and J 2 bases, with 19 bases left between them. Here the CDR3 DNA reads TGTGCCAGCAGTCCCTCAGCCGGGACGGTCCCCTACGAGCAGTACTTC. Translation gives CASSPSAGTVPYEQYF.

The gene calls are TRBV6-5 and TRBJ1-5; possible D gene TRBD1, 5 bases. Trimming removed 7 bases at V and 0 bases at J, with 13 bases between. Germline CDR1 reads MNHEY; CDR2 reads SVGAGI. The CDR3 covers 15 residues. The CDR3 sequence is CASNQGRYSNQPQHF. DNA of the CDR3: TGTGCCAGCAACCAGGGACGGTATAGCAATCAGCCCCAGCATTTT.

The V and J genes are TRBV5-6 and TRBJ2-7, with 9 bases that match TRBD1. After removal of 3 bases from V and 3 bases from J, the junction contained 7 bases not matched to a gene. CDR1 SGHDT and CDR2 YYEEEE come from the germline V gene. This CDR3 has 15 amino acids. The CDR3, as DNA: TGTGCCAGCAGCTCAACCGGGACAGGGAGCTACGAGCAGTACTTC. Its translation is CASSSTGTGSYEQYF.

This clone was recorded a few times. The chain combines TRBV28 with TRBJ2-1; D gene ambiguous. Germline V gene lookup returns CDR1 MDHEN and CDR2 SYDVKM. The CDR3 has 15 residues. V was shortened by 3 bases and J by 3 bases, with 12 bases between the two germline ends. The chain's CDR3 is CASSFLTKDYNEQFF. The CDR3 bases are TGTGCCAGCAGTTTCTTGACGAAAGACTACAATGAGCAGTTCTTC.

The rearrangement uses TRBV2 and TRBJ2-5; no clear D gene. The germline V gene has CDR1 SNHLY and CDR2 FYNNEI. Trimming stripped 5 bases from V and 6 bases from J, with 13 bases between. The CDR3 is made up of 13 amino acids. For the CDR3, the DNA is TGTGCCAGCAGTCAACGGATCAGGCAGACCCAGTACTTC. Translating gives CASSQRIRQTQYF.

This clone was seen only a few times. This chain joins TRBV19 and TRBJ1-6; the D is unclear. Trimming removed 5 bases from V and 7 bases from J, with 18 bases in between. CDR1 LNHDA and CDR2 SQIVND come from the germline V gene (reference sequence). This CDR3 is built from 16 residues. In DNA, the CDR3 is TGTGCCAGTAGTTCCGAATTAGGGTGGTCGAATTCACCCCTCCACTTT. This encodes CASSSELGWSNSPLHF.

This clone was picked up one time. The J gene is TRBJ2-5, the V gene TRBV25-1; D remains unclear. The germline V and J ends were trimmed by 2 bases and 2 bases, with 9 bases remaining between them. This CDR3 comprises 14 residues. Looked up from germline, CDR1 is MGHDK and CDR2 is SYGVNS. This CDR3 is CASSENRGQETQYF. DNA for the CDR3: TGTGCCAGCAGTGAAAATCGAGGACAAGAGACCCAGTACTTC.

The V gene is TRBV9, the J gene TRBJ1-6, with D maybe TRBD1 (6 bases). CDR3 length: 20 residues. In germline, CDR1 is SGDLS, CDR2 YYNGEE. The ends were cut back, 3 bases at V and 0 bases at J, with 22 bases in the middle. The CDR3 loop reads CASSALGGGGRSSYNSPLHF. CDR3 DNA sequence: TGTGCCAGCAGCGCCCTGGGAGGGGGGGGCCGGAGCTCCTATAATTCACCCCTCCACTTT.

The chain carries TRBV20-1 and TRBJ2-3; 10 bases match TRBD2. CDR1 and CDR2 from the germline V gene are DFQATT and SNEGSKA (reference sequence). V dropped 3 bases and J dropped 2; count of bases not matched to a gene: 8. This CDR3 has 16 amino acids. The CDR3 DNA is TGCAGTGCTAGTTTAATTCTAGCGGGGGACACAGATACGCAGTATTTT. It translates to CSASLILAGDTDTQYF.

The chain has TRBV5-5 and TRBJ2-3; D may correspond to TRBD1 or TRBD2 (6 bases each). Germline V lookup: CDR1 SGHKS, CDR2 YYEKEE (reference sequence). Trimming removed 4 bases at V and 4 bases at J, with 13 bases between. The CDR3 is 14 amino acids. The CDR3 DNA is TGTGCCAGCAGCATAACAAGGGGGGCAGATACGCAGTATTTT. Amino acid sequence: CASSITRGADTQYF. The variable domain in full, with the rest retrieved from reference TRBV5-5 and TRBJ2-3, is DAGVTQSPTHLIKTRGQQVTLRCSPISGHKSVSWYQQVLGQGPQFIFQYYEKEERGRGNFPDRFSARQFPNYSSELNVNALLLGDSALYLCASSITRGADTQYFGPGTRLTVL.

The genes are TRBV18 and TRBJ2-3; the D gene is possibly TRBD1 (5 bases). The germline V and J ends were trimmed by 3 bases and 2 bases, with 12 bases remaining between them. The CDR3 loop spans 15 amino acids. CDR1 is KGHSH, CDR2 LQKENI, per germline. The CDR3 protein is CASSPPQGATDTQYF. The CDR3 DNA is TGTGCCAGCTCACCCCCCCAGGGTGCCACAGATACGCAGTATTTT.

This sequence joins TRBV19 and TRBJ2-1; 7 bases line up with TRBD2. The V gene's germline CDR1 is LNHDA and CDR2 SQIVND (reference sequence). This CDR3 is built from 12 residues. Trimming cost V 3 bases and J 13 bases; bases outside gene matches: 6. CDR3 nucleotides: TGTGCCAGTAGTATCTGGGGGACTAACCAGTTCTTC. Encoded protein: CASSIWGTNQFF.

The V and J genes are TRBV27 and TRBJ1-6; maybe TRBD1 (5 bases). The CDR3 totals 13 residues. The germline V gene encodes CDR1 MNHEY and CDR2 SMNVEV (reference sequence). The V end lost 4 bases, the J end lost 4 bases, and 5 bases lay between the germline ends. CDR3 DNA: TGTGCCAGCAGTTCAGGGTATAATTCACCCCTCCACTTT. Residues: CASSSGYNSPLHF.

The rearrangement uses TRBV5-1 and TRBJ2-7; possibly TRBD2 for D (6 bases). The CDR3 length is 18 residues. Trimming shortened V by 4 bases and J by 4 bases, and 27 bases separated the two germline ends. In germline, CDR1 is SGHRS, CDR2 YFSETQ. CDR3 DNA: TGCGCCAGCAGCGATCCTACTCCAGCCCAAGAAGGGAGGTACGAGCAGTACTTC. Its translation: CASSDPTPAQEGRYEQYF. Full variable domain (outside the CDR3, taken from reference TRBV5-1 and TRBJ2-7): KAGVTQTPRYLIKTRGQQVTLSCSPISGHRSVSWYQQTPGQGLQFLFEYFSETQRNKGNFPGRFSGRQFSNSRSEMNVSTLELGDSALYLCASSDPTPAQEGRYEQYFGPGTRLTVT.

The chain carries TRBV28 and TRBJ1-6, with no clear D. This CDR3 has 13 residues. The germline V and J ends were trimmed by 5 bases and 14 bases, with 16 bases remaining between them. Germline assignment: CDR1 MDHEN and CDR2 SYDVKM. CDR3 amino acids: CASSLGPHRALHF. DNA for the CDR3: TGTGCCAGCAGTCTAGGGCCCCATCGGGCCCTCCACTTT.

This clone appeared once. The chain employs TRBV6-2 or TRBV6-3 and TRBJ2-1, with D uncertain. This CDR3 contains 12 residues. Trimming cost V 5 bases and J 10 bases, with 12 bases left between them. Germline V gene sequence: CDR1 MNHEY, CDR2 SVGEGT. In DNA form, the CDR3 reads TGTGCCAGCAGTCGGACCGCCCGGGAGCAGTTCTTC. This gives the protein CASSRTAREQFF.

J is TRBJ2-2 and V is TRBV2, with D tentatively TRBD1 (6 bases). V was trimmed by 7 bases and J by 0 bases, leaving 15 bases between them. The length of the CDR3 is 16 residues. Germline CDR1 reads SNHLY; CDR2 reads FYNNEI. For the CDR3, the DNA is TGTGCCAGCACTCCCCCCGGGACATCGAACACCGGGGAGCTGTTTTTT. Translated, it gives CASTPPGTSNTGELFF. Complete variable domain (other parts from reference TRBV2 and TRBJ2-2): EPEVTQTPSHQVTQMGQEVILRCVPISNHLYFYWYRQILGQKVEFLVSFYNNEISEKSEIFDDQFSVERPDGSNFTLKIRSTKLEDSAMYFCASTPPGTSNTGELFFGEGSRLTVL.

The rearrangement links TRBV29-1 to TRBJ1-4; no reliable D call. Germline V gene data show CDR1 as SQVTM and CDR2 as ANQGSEA. The CDR3 has 15 residues. The V end was cut by 0 bases, the J end by 3 bases, with 11 bases between. The CDR3 region has the DNA TGCAGCGTTGAAGATCCGGTGACGGCTAATGAAAAACTGTTTTTT. Translating gives CSVEDPVTANEKLFF.

The chain recombines TRBV14 with TRBJ1-1; D call uncertain. V lost 4 bases and J lost 12, with 15 bases in between. The length of the CDR3 is 12 residues. Germline values: CDR1 SGHDN, CDR2 FVKESK. The CDR3 spells CASSPPSGRPFF. The CDR3 nucleotides read TGTGCCAGCAGCCCCCCGAGCGGCCGGCCTTTCTTT.

This clone was recorded a few times. The chain couples TRBV19 to TRBJ2-7, with unresolved D. V shed 1 base and J shed 5 bases, with 6 bases lying between them. The CDR3 is made up of 12 amino acids. The germline V gene encodes CDR1 LNHDA and CDR2 SQIVND (reference sequence). The CDR3 region is CASSIGDHEQYF. The CDR3 bases are TGTGCCAGTAGTATAGGAGACCACGAGCAGTACTTC.

This clone occurred once. CDR3 DNA: TGTGCCAGCAGTTACTCGACGACGTCGGGCCAAGAGACCCAGTACTTC. It translates to CASSYSTTSGQETQYF. This rearrangement joins TRBV6-5 to TRBJ2-5; D remains ambiguous. Germline V CDR1 and CDR2: MNHEY, SVGAGI. CDR3 length: 16 residues. Trimming took off 0 bases at V and 1 base at J, with 12 bases between the two ends.

In this sample, this clone turned up a few times. J is TRBJ2-2 and V is TRBV28; 11 nucleotides agree with TRBD1. This CDR3 has 17 amino acids. Losses at the gene ends were 5 bases for V and 7 bases for J; bases not matched to a gene: 12. CDR1 is MDHEN, CDR2 SYDVKM, per germline. The CDR3 loop is CASSPMDRGRVHGELFF. The CDR3 DNA is TGTGCCAGCAGTCCCATGGACAGGGGGCGCGTGCACGGGGAGCTGTTTTTT.